This TCR beta chain was identified in a study of neoadjuvant anti-PD-1 for oral cavity cancer. The overall study: Most patients had three to four biweekly doses of 3 mg/kg nivolumab before resection. Non-progressing patients received a fourth nivolumab dose near day 43, then surgery on days 50-56. Study-wide results and caveats: Treg/Th17 ratio rose with pretreatment blood and fell with post-treatment tumor TCRbeta clonality.

The repertoire was sequenced with immunoSEQ multiplex PCR; TCRdb's copy has only in-frame clones and lacks some. The sample records approximately 15,000 clones, more than 65% being singletons. In regard to this clone: Antigen: not known.

Specified time point: after neoadjuvant nivolumab, at surgical resection. PBMCs were not maintained or expanded in culture before analysis. The CDR3 length is 17 residues. J lost 1 base, V lost 5 bases, and 12 bases had no gene match. Per the germline V gene, CDR1 is SGHNT and CDR2 is YENEEA. The sequence derives from a person aged 40 to 85 with oral cavity squamous cell carcinoma. The material was PBMCs, obtained after nivolumab (anti-PD-1) treatment. The chain has TRBV11-3 and TRBJ2-3, with 7 bases that match TRBD1. As DNA, the CDR3 is TGTGCCAGCAGCCGTAACACAGGGGTTTCCGGCACAGATACGCAGTATTTT. It is translated as CASSRNTGVSGTDTQYF.